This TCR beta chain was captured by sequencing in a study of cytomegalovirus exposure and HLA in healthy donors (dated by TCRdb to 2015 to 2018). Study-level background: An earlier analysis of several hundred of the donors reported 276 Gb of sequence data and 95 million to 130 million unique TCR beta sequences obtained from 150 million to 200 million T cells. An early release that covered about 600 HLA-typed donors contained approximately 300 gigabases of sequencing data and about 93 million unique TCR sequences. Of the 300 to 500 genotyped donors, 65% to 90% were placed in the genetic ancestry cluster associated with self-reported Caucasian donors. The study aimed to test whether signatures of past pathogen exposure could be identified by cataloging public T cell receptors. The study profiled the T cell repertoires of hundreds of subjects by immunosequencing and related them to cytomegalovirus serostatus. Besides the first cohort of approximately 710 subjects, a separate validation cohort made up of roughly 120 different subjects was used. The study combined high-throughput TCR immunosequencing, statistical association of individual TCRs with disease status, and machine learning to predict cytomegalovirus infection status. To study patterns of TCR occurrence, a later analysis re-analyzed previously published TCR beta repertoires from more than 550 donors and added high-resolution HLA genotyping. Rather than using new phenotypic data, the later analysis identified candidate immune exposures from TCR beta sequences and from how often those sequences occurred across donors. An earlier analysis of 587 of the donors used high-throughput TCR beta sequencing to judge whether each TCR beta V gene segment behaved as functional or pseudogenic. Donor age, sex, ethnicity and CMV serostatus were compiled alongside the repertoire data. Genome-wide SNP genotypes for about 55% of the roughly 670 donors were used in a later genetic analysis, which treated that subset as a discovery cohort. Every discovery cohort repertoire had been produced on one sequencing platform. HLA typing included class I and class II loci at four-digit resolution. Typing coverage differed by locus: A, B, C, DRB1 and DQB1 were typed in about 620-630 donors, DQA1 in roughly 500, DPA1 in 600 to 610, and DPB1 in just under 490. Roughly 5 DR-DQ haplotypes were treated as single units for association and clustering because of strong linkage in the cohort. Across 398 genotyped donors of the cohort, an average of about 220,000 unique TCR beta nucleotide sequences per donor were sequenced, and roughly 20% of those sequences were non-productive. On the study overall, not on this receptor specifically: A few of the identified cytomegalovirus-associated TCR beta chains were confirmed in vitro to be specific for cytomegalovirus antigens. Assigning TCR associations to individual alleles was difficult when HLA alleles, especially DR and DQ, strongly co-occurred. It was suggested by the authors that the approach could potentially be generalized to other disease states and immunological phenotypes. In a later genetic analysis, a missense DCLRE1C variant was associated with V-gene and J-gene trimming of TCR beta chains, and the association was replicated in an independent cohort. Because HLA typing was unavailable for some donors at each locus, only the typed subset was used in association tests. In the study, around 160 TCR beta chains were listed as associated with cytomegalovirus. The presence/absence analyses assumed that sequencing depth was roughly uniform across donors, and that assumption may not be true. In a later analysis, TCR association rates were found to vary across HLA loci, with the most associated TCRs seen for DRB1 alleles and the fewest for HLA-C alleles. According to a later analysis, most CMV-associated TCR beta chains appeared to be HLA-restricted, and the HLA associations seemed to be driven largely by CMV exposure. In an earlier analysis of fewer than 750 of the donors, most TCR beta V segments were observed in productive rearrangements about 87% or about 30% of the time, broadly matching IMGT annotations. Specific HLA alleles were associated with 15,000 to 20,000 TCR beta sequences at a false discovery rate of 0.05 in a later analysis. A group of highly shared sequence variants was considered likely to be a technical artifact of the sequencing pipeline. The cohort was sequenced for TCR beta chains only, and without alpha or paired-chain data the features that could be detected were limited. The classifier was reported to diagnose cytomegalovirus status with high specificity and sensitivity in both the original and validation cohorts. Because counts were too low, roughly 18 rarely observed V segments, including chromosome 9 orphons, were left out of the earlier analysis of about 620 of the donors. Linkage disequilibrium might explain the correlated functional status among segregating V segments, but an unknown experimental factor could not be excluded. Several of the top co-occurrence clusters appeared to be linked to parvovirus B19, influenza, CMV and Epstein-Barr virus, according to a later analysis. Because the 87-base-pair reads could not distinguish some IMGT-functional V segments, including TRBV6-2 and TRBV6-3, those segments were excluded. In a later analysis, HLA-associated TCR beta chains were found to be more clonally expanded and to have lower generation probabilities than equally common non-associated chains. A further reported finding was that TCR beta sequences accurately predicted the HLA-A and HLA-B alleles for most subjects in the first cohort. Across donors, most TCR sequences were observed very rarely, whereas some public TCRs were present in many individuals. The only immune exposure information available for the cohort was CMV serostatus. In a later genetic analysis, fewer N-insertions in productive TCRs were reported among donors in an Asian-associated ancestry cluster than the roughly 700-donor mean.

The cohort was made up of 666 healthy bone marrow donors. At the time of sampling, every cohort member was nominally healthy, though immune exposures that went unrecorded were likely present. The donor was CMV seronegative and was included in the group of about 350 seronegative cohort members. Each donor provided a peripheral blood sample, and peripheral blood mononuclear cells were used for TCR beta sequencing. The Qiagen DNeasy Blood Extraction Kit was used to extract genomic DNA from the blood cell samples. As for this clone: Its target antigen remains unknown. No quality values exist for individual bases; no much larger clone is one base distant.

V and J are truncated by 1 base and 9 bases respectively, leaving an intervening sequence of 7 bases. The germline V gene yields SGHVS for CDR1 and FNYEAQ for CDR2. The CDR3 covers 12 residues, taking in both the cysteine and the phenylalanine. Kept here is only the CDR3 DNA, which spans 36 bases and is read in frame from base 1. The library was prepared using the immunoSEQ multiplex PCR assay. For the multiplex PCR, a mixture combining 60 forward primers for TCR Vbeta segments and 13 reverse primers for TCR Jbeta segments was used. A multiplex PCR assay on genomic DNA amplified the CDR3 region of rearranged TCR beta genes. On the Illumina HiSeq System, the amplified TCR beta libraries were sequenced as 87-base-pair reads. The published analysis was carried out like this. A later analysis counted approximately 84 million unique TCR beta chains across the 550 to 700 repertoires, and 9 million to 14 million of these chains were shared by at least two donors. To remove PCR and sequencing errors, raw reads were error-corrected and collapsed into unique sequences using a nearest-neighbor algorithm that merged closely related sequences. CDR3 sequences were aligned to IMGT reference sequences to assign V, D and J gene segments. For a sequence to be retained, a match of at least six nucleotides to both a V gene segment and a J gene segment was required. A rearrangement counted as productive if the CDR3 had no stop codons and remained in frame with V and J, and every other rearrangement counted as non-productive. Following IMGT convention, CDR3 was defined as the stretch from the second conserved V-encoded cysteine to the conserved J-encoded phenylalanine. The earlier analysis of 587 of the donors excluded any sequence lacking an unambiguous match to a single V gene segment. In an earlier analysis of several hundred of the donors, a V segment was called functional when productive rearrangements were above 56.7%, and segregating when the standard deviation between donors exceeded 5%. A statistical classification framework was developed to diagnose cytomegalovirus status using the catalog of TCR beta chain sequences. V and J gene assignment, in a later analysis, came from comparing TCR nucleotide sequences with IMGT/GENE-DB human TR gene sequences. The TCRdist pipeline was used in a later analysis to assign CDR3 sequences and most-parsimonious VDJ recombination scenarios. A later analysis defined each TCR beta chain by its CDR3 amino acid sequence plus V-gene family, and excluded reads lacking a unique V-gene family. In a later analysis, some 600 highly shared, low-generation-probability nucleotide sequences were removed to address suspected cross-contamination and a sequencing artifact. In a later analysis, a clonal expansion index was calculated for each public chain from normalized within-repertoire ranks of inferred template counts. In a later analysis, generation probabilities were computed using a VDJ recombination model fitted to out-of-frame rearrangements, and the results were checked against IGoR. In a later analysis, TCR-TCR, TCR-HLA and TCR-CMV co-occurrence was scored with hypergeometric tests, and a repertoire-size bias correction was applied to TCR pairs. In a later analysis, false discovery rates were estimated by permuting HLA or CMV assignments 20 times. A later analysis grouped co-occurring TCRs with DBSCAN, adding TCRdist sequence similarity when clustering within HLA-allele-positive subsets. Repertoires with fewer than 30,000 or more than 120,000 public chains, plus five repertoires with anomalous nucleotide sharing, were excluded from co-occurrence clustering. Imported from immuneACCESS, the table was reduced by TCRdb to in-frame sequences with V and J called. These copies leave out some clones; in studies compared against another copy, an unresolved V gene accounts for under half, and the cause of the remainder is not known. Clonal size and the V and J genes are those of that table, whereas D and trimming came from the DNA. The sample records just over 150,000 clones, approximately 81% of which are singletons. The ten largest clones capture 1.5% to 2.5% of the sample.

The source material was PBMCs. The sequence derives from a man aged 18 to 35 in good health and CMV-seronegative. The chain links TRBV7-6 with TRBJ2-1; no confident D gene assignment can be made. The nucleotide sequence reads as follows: TGTGCCAGCAGCTTAGGACTCGCTGAGCAGTTCTTC. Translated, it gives CASSLGLAEQFF.